The sequence of this T cell receptor (beta chain) was determined in a study of OX40 agonist ivuxolimab in advanced cancers. Study at large: Those treated in dose escalation had hepatocellular carcinoma, melanoma, renal cell cancer or head and neck cancer. Findings of the study overall: Circulating CD4+ and CD8+ T cells showed clonal expansion by week 6 at 0.1 to 3.0 mg/kg. At 0.1-3.0 mg/kg, partial responders had clonal expansion among the lowest observed.

Patients were ruled out by autoimmune disease history or systemic immunosuppression. Germline V lookup: CDR1 LNHDA, CDR2 SQIVND (reference sequence). This CDR3 has 15 residues. V lost 6 bases and J lost 0, with 12 bases in between. TCRdb's copy holds only in-frame clones and misses some; the assay was immunoSEQ multiplex PCR. The sample has approximately 70,000 clones; roughly 88% are singletons. Of note for this clone: Its target is unknown.

The chain employs TRBV19 and TRBJ1-3; D gene uncertain. This specimen was CD4+ or CD8+ T cells sorted from blood, taken in a trial of the OX40 agonist ivuxolimab. This sequence was found in an adult with an advanced solid tumor such as melanoma, head and neck, liver or kidney cancer. The CDR3 loop reads CASSPLPSSGNTIYF. DNA of the CDR3: TGTGCCAGTAGCCCCCTCCCCAGCTCTGGAAACACCATATATTTT.